This T cell receptor (beta chain) was obtained from a study of blood T cell repertoires in COVID-19. About the research overall: From T cells, B-cell-depleted T cells, or PBMCs came the material, which was cDNA or gDNA.

Measured with immunoSEQ multiplex PCR; TCRdb has only the in-frame clones, and not every one. The repertoire includes more than 400,000 clones, approximately 83% of them detected once, and 3% to 4% sits in the top ten. This CDR3 region has 14 residues. CDR1 is SGHTA, CDR2 FQGNSA, per germline. V shed 1 base, J shed 6 bases, and the junction held 5 bases outside the gene matches. V is TRBV7-2 and J is TRBJ1-1, with 7 bases aligning to TRBD1. The source of this sequence is a human donor in a cohort sampled during active COVID-19. Sequencing used peripheral blood. CDR3 sequence reads: CASSLGATGAEAFF. The CDR3 region has the DNA TGTGCCAGCAGCTTAGGAGCAACAGGGGCTGAAGCTTTCTTT.